This paragraph covers one T cell receptor beta chain sequence. The target antigen is unknown. At one end the junction does not follow the germline gene, possibly because of a read error. The library came from three nested PCR rounds adapted from ARM-PCR protocols. TCRdb called the multiplex PCR reads again in MiXCR, with one record for every CDR3 protein. The table lists 90,000 to 100,000 distinct CDR3 sequences, around three quarters of them singletons. These data originate in a study of tumor and adjacent non-tumor tissue in lung cancer. Study-level information: Stage I to III disease affected approximately 11 men and 5 women aged 31 to 76.

The template was RNA from unsorted bulk tissue. More than 3 cm separated this lung sample from the edge of the tumor. CDR3 length equals 16 residues. Study-wide findings and caveats: Normal lung showed higher cumulative top 100 clone frequency than tumor. TCR diversity was significantly greater in tumor than normal lung tissue.

The chain joins TRBV12-3 or TRBV12-4 to TRBJ1-5; tentative D call: TRBD1 (5 bases). This TCR was sampled from a man aged 60 to 75 with small cell lung cancer. The sequenced sample was distant non-tumor lung tissue. In DNA, the CDR3 is TGTGCCAACAGTTCGGAGGGACGGTCTGTGAATAAACCCCAGCATTTT. Residues: CANSSEGRSVNKPQHF.